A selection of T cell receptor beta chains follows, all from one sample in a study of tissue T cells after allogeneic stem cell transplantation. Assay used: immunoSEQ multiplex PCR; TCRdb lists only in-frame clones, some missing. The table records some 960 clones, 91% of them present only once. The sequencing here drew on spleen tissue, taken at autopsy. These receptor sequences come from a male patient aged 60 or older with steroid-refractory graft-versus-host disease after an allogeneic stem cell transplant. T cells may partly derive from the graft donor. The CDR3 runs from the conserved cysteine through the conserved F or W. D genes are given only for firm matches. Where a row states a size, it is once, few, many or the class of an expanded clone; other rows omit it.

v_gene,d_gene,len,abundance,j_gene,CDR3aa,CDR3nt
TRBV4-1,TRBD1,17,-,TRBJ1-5,CASSWARDRGSNQPQHF,TGCGCCAGCAGCTGGGCCCGGGACAGGGGAAGCAATCAGCCCCAGCATTTT
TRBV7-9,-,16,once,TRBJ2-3,CASSPPFRQGTDTQYF,TGTGCCAGCAGCCCCCCCTTTCGACAGGGCACAGATACGCAGTATTTT
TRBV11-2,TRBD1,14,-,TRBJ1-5,CASSFGQGQQPQHF,TGTGCCAGCAGCTTTGGACAGGGGCAACAGCCCCAGCATTTT
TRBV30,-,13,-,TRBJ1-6,CAWGRGGNSPLHF,TGTGCCTGGGGGAGGGGGGGAAACTCACCCCTCCACTTT
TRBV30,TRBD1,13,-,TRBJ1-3,CAWSTGAGNTIYF,TGTGCCTGGAGTACAGGGGCTGGAAACACCATATATTTT
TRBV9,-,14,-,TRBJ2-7,CASSVGWRGYEQYF,TGTGCCAGCAGCGTAGGGTGGAGGGGCTACGAGCAGTACTTC
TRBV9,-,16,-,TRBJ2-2,CASSPTGTAGTGELFF,TGTGCCAGCAGCCCAACCGGGACGGCGGGCACCGGGGAGCTGTTTTTT
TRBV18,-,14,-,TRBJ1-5,CASSPGAAHQPQHF,TGTGCCAGCTCCCCCGGGGCCGCTCATCAGCCCCAGCATTTT
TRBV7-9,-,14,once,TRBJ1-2,CASSLVGGNYGYTF,TGTGCCAGCAGCTTAGTCGGCGGGAACTATGGCTACACCTTC
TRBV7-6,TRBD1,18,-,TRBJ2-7,CASSFLAPQRTGTYEQYF,TGTGCCAGCAGCTTCCTAGCCCCCCAGAGGACAGGGACCTACGAGCAGTACTTC
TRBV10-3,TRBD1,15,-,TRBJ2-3,CAISESITGVDTQYF,TGTGCCATCAGTGAGTCGATTACAGGGGTAGATACGCAGTATTTT
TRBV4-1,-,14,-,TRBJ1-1,CASSQGGGSAEAFF,TGCGCCAGCAGCCAAGGGGGGGGATCCGCTGAAGCTTTCTTT
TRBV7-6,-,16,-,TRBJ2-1,CASSCCVGGVHNEQFF,TGTGCCAGCAGCTGCTGTGTCGGGGGCGTACACAATGAGCAGTTCTTC
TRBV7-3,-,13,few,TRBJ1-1,CASSVYSNTEAFF,TGTGCCAGCAGCGTATACAGTAACACTGAAGCTTTCTTT
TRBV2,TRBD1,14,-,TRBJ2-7,CASNNPGQGYEQYF,TGTGCCAGCAATAACCCGGGACAGGGATACGAGCAGTACTTC
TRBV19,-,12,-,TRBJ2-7,CASSESSYEQYF,TGTGCCAGTAGTGAGAGCTCCTACGAGCAGTACTTC
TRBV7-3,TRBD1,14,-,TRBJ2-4,CASRSGTEENIQYF,TGTGCCAGCAGATCCGGGACAGAAGAAAACATTCAGTACTTC
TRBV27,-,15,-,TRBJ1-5,CASSPTVGLTQPQHF,TGTGCCAGCAGCCCGACAGTAGGGCTCACGCAGCCCCAGCATTTT
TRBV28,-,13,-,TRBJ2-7,CASRITGAYEQYF,TGTGCCAGCAGGATAACGGGAGCCTACGAGCAGTACTTC
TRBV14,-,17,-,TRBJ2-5,CASSQPRRRVPQETQYF,TGTGCCAGCAGCCAACCACGGAGGAGGGTCCCACAAGAGACCCAGTACTTC
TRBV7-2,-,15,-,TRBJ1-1,CASSLASGQNTEAFF,TGTGCCAGCAGCTTAGCATCTGGACAGAACACTGAAGCTTTCTTT
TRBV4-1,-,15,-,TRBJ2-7,CASSQGYSGAYEQYF,TGCGCCAGCAGCCAAGGGTATAGCGGAGCCTACGAGCAGTACTTC
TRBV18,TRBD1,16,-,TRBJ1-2,CASSLEAGTANYGYTF,TGTGCCAGCTCACTCGAAGCCGGGACAGCTAACTATGGCTACACCTTC
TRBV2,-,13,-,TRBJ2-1,CASSEEGDNEQFF,TGTGCCAGCAGTGAAGAAGGGGACAATGAGCAGTTCTTC
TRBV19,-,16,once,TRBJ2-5,CASSIGGGAFLETQYF,TGTGCCAGTAGTATAGGTGGGGGGGCTTTTCTAGAGACCCAGTACTTC
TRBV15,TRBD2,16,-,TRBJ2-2,CATSRLAGGFTGELFF,TGTGCCACCAGCAGGTTAGCGGGGGGATTCACCGGGGAGCTGTTTTTT
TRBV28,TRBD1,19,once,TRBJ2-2,CASSLGHGAGGWNTGELFF,TGTGCCAGCAGTTTAGGGCATGGAGCAGGGGGCTGGAACACCGGGGAGCTGTTTTTT
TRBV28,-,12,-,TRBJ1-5,CASSRTDQPQHF,TGTGCCAGCAGTCGTACCGATCAGCCCCAGCATTTT
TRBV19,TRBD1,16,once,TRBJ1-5,CASSIFPGTENQPQHF,TGTGCCAGTAGTATTTTCCCCGGGACAGAAAATCAGCCCCAGCATTTT
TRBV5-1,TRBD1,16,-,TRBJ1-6,CASSSGQGGKDSPLHF,TGCGCCAGCAGCTCAGGCCAGGGGGGAAAAGATTCACCCCTCCACTTT
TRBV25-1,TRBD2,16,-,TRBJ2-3,CASSESAGEFTDTQYF,TGTGCCAGCAGTGAATCGGCGGGGGAGTTCACAGATACGCAGTATTTT
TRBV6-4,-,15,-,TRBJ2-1,CASSDSETSYNEQFF,TGTGCCAGCAGTGATTCAGAAACCTCCTACAATGAGCAGTTCTTC
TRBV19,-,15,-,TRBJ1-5,CASSIVIYSNQPQHF,TGTGCCAGTAGTATAGTCATATATAGCAATCAGCCCCAGCATTTT
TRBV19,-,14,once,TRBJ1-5,CASSISGPRQPQHF,TGTGCCAGTAGTATCTCTGGGCCCAGGCAGCCCCAGCATTTT
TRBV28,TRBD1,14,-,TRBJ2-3,CASSSTGGTDTQYF,TGTGCCAGCAGCAGTACAGGGGGCACAGATACGCAGTATTTT
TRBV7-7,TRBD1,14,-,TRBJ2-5,CASSMNRGQETQYF,TGTGCCAGCAGCATGAACAGGGGCCAAGAGACCCAGTACTTC
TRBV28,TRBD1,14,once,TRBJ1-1,CASRPTGDVTEAFF,TGTGCCAGCCGACCAACAGGGGATGTCACTGAAGCTTTCTTT
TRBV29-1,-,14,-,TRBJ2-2,CSVEDPDGTGELFF,TGCAGCGTTGAAGATCCTGACGGCACCGGGGAGCTGTTTTTT
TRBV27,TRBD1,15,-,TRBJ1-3,CASSRDRSSGNTIYF,TGTGCCAGCAGCCGGGACAGGTCTTCAGGAAACACCATATATTTT
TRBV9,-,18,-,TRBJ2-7,CASSGPSGFREPSYEQYF,TGTGCCAGCAGCGGACCTAGTGGCTTCCGGGAACCCTCCTACGAGCAGTACTTC
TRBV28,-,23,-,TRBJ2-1,CASSLPLPSSCRFAGATYNEQFF,TGTGCCAGCAGTTTACCCTTACCTTCCTCTTGTCGGTTCGCAGGGGCCACCTACAATGAGCAGTTCTTC
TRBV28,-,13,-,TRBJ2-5,CASSLGYLETQYF,TGTGCCAGCAGTTTAGGGTATTTGGAGACCCAGTACTTC
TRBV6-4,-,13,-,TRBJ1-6,CASSDSGNSPLHF,TGTGCCAGCAGTGACTCTGGGAATTCACCCCTCCACTTT
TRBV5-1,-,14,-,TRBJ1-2,CASSFGVAESGYTF,TGCGCCAGCAGCTTCGGGGTCGCGGAGTCTGGCTACACCTTC
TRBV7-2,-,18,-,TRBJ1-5,CASSLEWASRVRDQPQHF,TGTGCCAGCAGCTTAGAATGGGCAAGCCGCGTCCGGGATCAGCCCCAGCATTTT
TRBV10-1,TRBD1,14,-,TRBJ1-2,CASRPPTGGSGYTF,TGCGCCAGCAGACCCCCGACAGGGGGCAGTGGCTACACCTTC
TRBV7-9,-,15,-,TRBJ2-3,CASSLSRGGTDTQYF,TGTGCCAGCAGCTTAAGCAGGGGAGGCACAGATACGCAGTATTTT
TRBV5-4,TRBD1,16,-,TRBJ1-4,CASSSDQGARREKLFF,TGTGCCAGCAGCTCGGATCAGGGGGCGCGGAGAGAAAAACTGTTTTTT
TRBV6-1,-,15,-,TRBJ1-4,CASSDYSHRDEKLFF,TGTGCCAGCAGTGATTACAGCCACAGGGACGAAAAACTGTTTTTT
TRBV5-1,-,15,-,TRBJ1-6,CASSLVGRGISPLHF,TGCGCCAGCAGCTTGGTTGGGCGAGGTATTTCACCCCTCCACTTT
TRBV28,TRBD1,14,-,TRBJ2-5,CASRMTGNQETQYF,TGTGCCAGCAGAATGACAGGGAATCAAGAGACCCAGTACTTC